This T cell receptor beta chain was retrieved from a study of CD8+CD57+ T cells in acquired aplastic anemia. This clonotype was observed many times. The authors sequenced patients whose flow cytometry had shown CD8+CD57+ cell expansion. According to the study, genomic DNA was the template for TCR beta VDJ and CDR3 profiling. In TCRdb, the reads were re-called with MiXCR into one record per CDR3 protein. The data hold some 140,000 distinct CDR3 sequences, with around half observed a single time. CDR3 size: 14 residues. CDR1 is SGHRS, CDR2 YFSETQ, per germline. Trimming pared 0 bases from V and 2 bases from J, leaving 7 bases between.

The chain has TRBV5-1 and TRBJ2-3; D may be TRBD1 or TRBD2 (5 bases each). This clonotype originated in a human donor with aplastic anemia. The sample was sorted CD4+, CD8+, or CD8+CD57+ T cells (not recorded which) from PBMCs. CDR3 region: CASSLEGTTDTQYF. The CDR3 nucleotides read TGCGCCAGCAGCTTGGAAGGGACCACAGATACGCAGTATTTT.